This T cell receptor (beta chain) was observed in a study of T cell responses to AZD1222 COVID-19 vaccine. There are 11 residues in the CDR3. Germline V gives CDR1 MNHEY, CDR2 SMNVEV (reference sequence). Trimming removed 6 bases at V and 7 bases at J, with 10 bases between. Some clones are missing from TCRdb's copy, which holds only in-frame ones; the method was immunoSEQ multiplex PCR. The data show about 140,000 clones, around 89% seen once. Of note for this clone: Its specificity is not known.

Findings and limits, study-wide: In a largely white British group with more females than males, clonal diversity was possibly underestimated.

The sample here was peripheral blood, taken on day 0 of AZD1222 vaccination. This sequence joins TRBV27 and TRBJ2-7, with D possibly matching TRBD2 (5 bases). The receptor was isolated from an adult in good health. The DNA of the CDR3 is TGTGCCAGCAGCGCCGGGGTGGAGCAGTACTTC. Residues: CASSAGVEQYF.